The source of this T cell receptor beta chain is a study of T cells in localized non-small cell lung cancer. Study-wide results and caveats: The greatest T cell clonality was found in uninvolved adjacent lung (higher than in tumor).

This clone occurred a few times. Antigen specificity is unknown. Generated by immunoSEQ multiplex PCR, the TCRdb table keeps only in-frame clones and is missing some. The sample holds thousands of clones, 20% to 30% seen once. Looked up from germline, CDR1 is MNHGY and CDR2 is SAAAGT. The CDR3 consists of 15 residues. V lost 10 bases and J lost 3; bases outside the gene matches: 11. The sequences come from normal lung tissue next to the tumor, collected before any cancer treatment. The origin of this receptor is a man between 40 and 70 years old with stage II squamous cell lung carcinoma. The chain couples TRBV6-8 to TRBJ2-3; 9 bases are a match to TRBD2. CDR3 in DNA: TGTGCCATCAGGGCGTTTAGCGGGAGTACAGATACGCAGTATTTT. This translates into CAIRAFSGSTDTQYF.